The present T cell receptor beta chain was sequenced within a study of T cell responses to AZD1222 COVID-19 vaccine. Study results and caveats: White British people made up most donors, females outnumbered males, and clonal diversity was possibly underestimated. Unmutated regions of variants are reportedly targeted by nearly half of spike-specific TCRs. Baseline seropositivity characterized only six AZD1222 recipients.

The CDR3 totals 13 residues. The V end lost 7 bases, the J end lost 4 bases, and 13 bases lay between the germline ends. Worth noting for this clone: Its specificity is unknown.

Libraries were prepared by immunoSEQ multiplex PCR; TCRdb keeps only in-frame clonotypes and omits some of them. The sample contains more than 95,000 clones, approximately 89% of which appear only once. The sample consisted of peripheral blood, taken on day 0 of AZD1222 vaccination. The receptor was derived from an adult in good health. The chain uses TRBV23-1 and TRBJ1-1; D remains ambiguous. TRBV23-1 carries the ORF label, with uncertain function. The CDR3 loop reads CASISTLSTEAFF. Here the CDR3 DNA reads TGCGCCAGCATTTCGACACTCTCCACTGAAGCTTTCTTT.